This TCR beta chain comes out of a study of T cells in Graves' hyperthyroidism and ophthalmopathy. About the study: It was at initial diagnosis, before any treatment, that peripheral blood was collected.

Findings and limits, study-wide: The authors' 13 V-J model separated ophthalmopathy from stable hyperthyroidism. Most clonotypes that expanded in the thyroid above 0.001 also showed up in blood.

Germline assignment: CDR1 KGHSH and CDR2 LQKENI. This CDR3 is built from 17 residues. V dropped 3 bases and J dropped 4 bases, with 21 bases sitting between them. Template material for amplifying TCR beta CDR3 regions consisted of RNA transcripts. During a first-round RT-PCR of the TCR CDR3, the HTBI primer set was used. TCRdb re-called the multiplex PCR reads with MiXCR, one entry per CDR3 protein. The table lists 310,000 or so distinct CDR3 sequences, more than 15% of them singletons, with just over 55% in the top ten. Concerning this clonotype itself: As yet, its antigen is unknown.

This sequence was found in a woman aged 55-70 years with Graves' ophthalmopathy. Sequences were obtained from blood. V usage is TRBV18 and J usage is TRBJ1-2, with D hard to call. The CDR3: CASSPTYGSGLVYGYTF. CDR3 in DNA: TGTGCCAGCTCACCGACATACGGGTCGGGTCTGGTCTATGGCTACACCTTC.